This T cell receptor beta chain was obtained from a study of metastatic and nonmetastatic thyroid tumors. Regarding the study as a whole: Compared with benign nodules, malignant thyroid tumors were reported to have significantly higher TCR beta diversity in both blood and tumor.

As processed by the authors: CDR3 differences across clinicopathological groups were used to build a distant-metastasis classifier for papillary thyroid cancer. MiXCR was used by TCRdb to re-call the PCR reads. The V and J calls come from TCRdb's annotation, not from the publication. The sample lists around 26,000 clones, approximately 15% seen once, with roughly 3.4% in the top ten. This CDR3 is built from 13 residues. Germline values: CDR1 SGHNT, CDR2 YYREEE (reference sequence). V was clipped by 6 bases and J by 7 bases, with 16 bases between them. Ten or more counts support this clone. Antigen specificity is unknown. All patients were untreated before thyroid surgery.

The sequencing input was blood. The receptor was isolated from a female donor with papillary thyroid cancer or a benign thyroid nodule (not recorded which). Some clones in this sample may be carry-over from other donors' samples. This chain joins TRBV5-4 and TRBJ1-2, with a tentative D call TRBD1 (5 bases). The DNA for the CDR3 is TGTGCCAGCACCGATCGGGACGGTATTGGCTACACCTTC. Translated: CASTDRDGIGYTF.